This TCR beta chain originates from a study of blood T cell repertoires in COVID-19. Study-level background: Italy, Spain and the United States were the sources of the convalescent and acute COVID-19 samples.

The repertoire was sequenced with immunoSEQ multiplex PCR; TCRdb's copy has only in-frame clones and lacks some. The table shows around 250,000 clones, with 80% to 90% occurring only once. The CDR3 runs 16 residues. CDR1 is SEHNR, CDR2 FQNEAQ, per germline (reference sequence). With 5 bases removed from V and 7 bases from J, the gap between germline ends came to 21 bases. J is TRBJ2-1 and V is TRBV7-9; D may be TRBD2 (7 bases). The sample was peripheral blood. The TCR comes from a young man who had recovered from COVID-19. DNA of the CDR3: TGTGCCAGCAGCCCACCACGAGGGGGGGCCGCGAATGAGCAGTTCTTC. Its translation: CASSPPRGGAANEQFF.